The 18 T cell receptor beta chains presented below share a single source sample, sequenced in a study of cytomegalovirus exposure and HLA in healthy donors. Primers included in the PCR were 60 Vbeta and 13 Jbeta primers. Only in-frame clones appear in the TCRdb table, and some are missing; sequencing was by immunoSEQ multiplex PCR. The sample yields about 140,000 clones, about 80% seen once. Sequences were obtained from PBMCs. The receptors here all came from a man aged 25 to 45 in good health and CMV-seropositive.

Only a few counts were recorded for this clone. This chain links TRBV29-1 with TRBJ2-3; 7 bases map to TRBD1. The junction had 4 bases not matched to a gene; V was cut back by 4 bases and J by 6 bases. The germline gives CDR1 SQVTM, CDR2 ANQGSEA. The CDR3 covers 12 residues. DNA for the CDR3: TGCAGCGTTGGACAGGGCGGCGATACGCAGTATTTT. This sequence encodes CSVGQGGDTQYF.

V is TRBV28 and J is TRBJ2-3, with unresolved D. This CDR3 contains 14 residues. V lost 1 base, J lost 2 bases, and 7 bases lay in between. CDR1 MDHEN and CDR2 SYDVKM come from the germline V gene. In nucleotides, the CDR3 is TGTGCCAGCAGTTTATCGTTGTCCACAGATACGCAGTATTTT. Amino acid sequence: CASSLSLSTDTQYF.

The V and J genes are TRBV18 and TRBJ2-3; 7 bases match TRBD1. CDR3 size: 13 residues. V shed 6 bases and J 8 bases; nucleotides not matched to a gene: 8. Germline V gene data show CDR1 as KGHSH and CDR2 as LQKENI. As DNA, the CDR3 is TGTGCCAGCTCGATCCCAGGGGGTGGTACGCAGTATTTT. Its translation is CASSIPGGGTQYF.

There are a few counts of this clone. The chain combines TRBV7-3 with TRBJ1-3, with D possibly being TRBD1 (5 bases). Germline V gene lookup returns CDR1 SGHTA and CDR2 FQGTGA. The ends were cut back, 3 bases at V and 2 bases at J, with 8 bases in the middle. This CDR3 is 14 amino acids long. The chain's CDR3 is CASSLGQAGNTIYF. CDR3 DNA sequence: TGTGCCAGCAGCTTGGGGCAGGCTGGAAACACCATATATTTT.

This clone was seen a few times. This sequence joins TRBV5-1 and TRBJ2-1; TRBD2 is a possible D gene (5 bases). The CDR3 sequence is 14 residues long. Trimming removed 5 bases at V and 0 bases at J, with 9 bases between. Germline loops: CDR1 SGHRS, CDR2 YFSETQ. CDR3 DNA sequence: TGCGCCAGCAGTCGGGAAGACTCCTACAATGAGCAGTTCTTC. Translation gives CASSREDSYNEQFF.

This clone was recorded a few times. The CDR3 DNA reads as TGTGCCAGCAGCCTAAGGACAGGGTTAGCTTTCTTT. It specifies CASSLRTGLAFF. The V call is TRBV11-3, the J call TRBJ1-1; 8 nucleotides line up with TRBD1. This CDR3 spans 12 amino acids. V gave up 5 bases and J gave up 10 bases; unmatched junction bases: 6. Germline CDR1 and CDR2: SGHNT and YENEEA.

This chain uses TRBV7-2 with TRBJ2-5; D unclear. The CDR3 contains 11 residues. The germline V and J ends were trimmed by 5 bases and 5 bases, with 6 bases remaining between them. The germline V gene encodes CDR1 SGHTA and CDR2 FQGNSA. CDR3 bases: TGTGCCAGCAGCCCGTATGAGACCCAGTACTTC. This translates into CASSPYETQYF.

The V call is TRBV28, the J call TRBJ1-4, with TRBD1 as a possible D gene (5 bases). CDR1 MDHEN and CDR2 SYDVKM come from the germline V gene. Trimming removed 10 bases at V and 14 bases at J, with 17 bases between. There are 11 residues in the CDR3. This CDR3 reads CATGPLKGLFF. CDR3 DNA sequence: TGTGCCACCGGACCCCTAAAGGGGCTGTTTTTT.

This rearrangement joins TRBV6-5 to TRBJ2-1, with 8 positions matching TRBD2. With V trimmed by 5 bases and J by 7 bases, 10 bases remained unmatched. The V gene's germline CDR1 is MNHEY and CDR2 SVGAGI. The CDR3 spans 15 residues. The CDR3 bases are TGTGCCAGCAGTAGAACTAGCGGAGCACAAAATGAGCAGTTCTTC. Encoded protein: CASSRTSGAQNEQFF.

This sequence joins TRBV7-9 and TRBJ2-7, with TRBD2 matching over 7 bases. The germline V gene encodes CDR1 SEHNR and CDR2 FQNEAQ (reference sequence). The J segment lost 0 bases and the V segment lost 1 base, leaving 6 bases of the junction unmatched. The CDR3 covers 16 residues. The DNA of the CDR3 is TGTGCCAGCAGCTTAGGGCTTGGCGGGAGCTCCTACGAGCAGTACTTC. Translating gives CASSLGLGGSSYEQYF.

V and J are TRBV10-3 and TRBJ1-4; TRBD1 agrees at 9 bases. Germline V gene lookup returns CDR1 ENHRY and CDR2 SYGVKD. The CDR3 is 16 amino acids. Unmatched junction bases numbered 4, after V lost 0 bases and J lost 5 bases. CDR3 nucleotides: TGTGCCATCAGTGAGTCTTTAACAGGGGGCAATGAAAAACTGTTTTTT. Translation gives CAISESLTGGNEKLFF.

The chain uses TRBV6-4 and TRBJ2-3; D unresolved. Germline V gene sequence: CDR1 MRHNA, CDR2 SNTAGT. The ends were cut back, 6 bases at V and 0 bases at J, with 13 bases in the middle. The length of the CDR3 is 15 residues. Here the CDR3 DNA reads TGTGCCAGCAGCGCCTTGGGCACTAGCACAGATACGCAGTATTTT. Translating it yields CASSALGTSTDTQYF.

The table lists this clone with a few counts. This chain uses TRBV5-1 with TRBJ2-1; tentative D call: TRBD2 (5 bases). The germline CDR1 and CDR2 sequences are SGHRS and YFSETQ. V was pared by 6 bases and J by 3 bases, with 7 bases between. The CDR3 is 12 amino acids. The CDR3 sequence: CASTGDYNEQFF. CDR3 coding DNA: TGCGCCAGCACCGGGGACTACAATGAGCAGTTCTTC. The variable domain in full, completed from reference TRBV5-1 and TRBJ2-1, reads KAGVTQTPRYLIKTRGQQVTLSCSPISGHRSVSWYQQTPGQGLQFLFEYFSETQRNKGNFPGRFSGRQFSNSRSEMNVSTLELGDSALYLCASTGDYNEQFFGPGTRLTVL.

In DNA form, the CDR3 reads TGTGCCATCAGTGAGTCGGTGGGCGTTCAGGCTAACTCTCATGAGCAGTTCTTC. Amino acids: CAISESVGVQANSHEQFF. V gene TRBV10-3 combines with J gene TRBJ2-1; D not resolved. The CDR3 loop spans 18 amino acids. CDR1 and CDR2 (germline): ENHRY, SYGVKD. V was shortened by 0 bases and J by 8 bases, with 23 bases between the two germline ends.

This clone turned up a few times. This chain joins TRBV28 and TRBJ1-5, with TRBD1 matching over 7 bases. With V trimmed by 2 bases and J by 4 bases, 2 bases remained unmatched. Germline CDR1 is MDHEN and CDR2 is SYDVKM. This CDR3 comprises 14 residues. Here the CDR3 DNA reads TGTGCCAGCAGTTTAGGGGACAGAAATCAGCCCCAGCATTTT. Protein sequence: CASSLGDRNQPQHF. The full variable domain, in which reference TRBV28 and TRBJ1-5 provide the parts outside the CDR3, is DVKVTQSSRYLVKRTGEKVFLECVQDMDHENMFWYRQDPGLGLRLIYFSYDVKMKEKGDIPEGYSVSREKKERFSLILESASTNQTSMYLCASSLGDRNQPQHFGDGTRLSIL.

The chain is built from TRBV6-5 and TRBJ2-7; the D is unclear. Per the germline V gene, CDR1 is MNHEY and CDR2 is SVGAGI. V gave up 2 bases and J gave up 1 base, with 9 bases separating them. This CDR3 contains 14 residues. The CDR3 sequence: CASSYGQVSYEQYF. In DNA form, the CDR3 reads TGTGCCAGCAGTTACGGGCAAGTATCCTACGAGCAGTACTTC.

V gene TRBV6-6 combines with J gene TRBJ2-7; 8 bases are a match to TRBD2. The CDR3 loop spans 14 amino acids. V lost 6 bases, J lost 1 base, and 5 bases stayed unmatched. The germline V gene encodes CDR1 MNHNY and CDR2 SVGAGI (reference sequence). In nucleotides, the CDR3 is TGTGCCAGCAGCCTCACTAGCGGATCCTACGAGCAGTACTTC. Protein sequence: CASSLTSGSYEQYF.

The rearrangement links TRBV5-1 to TRBJ2-1, with D perhaps TRBD2 (7 bases). Germline V gives CDR1 SGHRS, CDR2 YFSETQ. CDR3 length: 14 residues. V was shortened by 8 bases and J by 7 bases, with 19 bases between the two germline ends. This CDR3 reads CASRGGLASNEQFF. CDR3 nucleotide sequence: TGCGCCAGTAGGGGGGGGTTAGCGTCTAATGAGCAGTTCTTC.